These 4 T cell receptor beta chains share one sample of origin, sequenced in a study of tumor-infiltrating lymphocytes in localized non-small cell lung cancer. Clones were sequenced by immunoSEQ multiplex PCR, and TCRdb holds only the in-frame ones, with some missing. The sample includes more than 9,000 clones, roughly 60% of them seen just once. What was sequenced was uninvolved lung tissue not adjacent to the tumor. The source of these receptors is a human donor with non-small cell lung cancer.

The J gene is TRBJ1-3, the V gene TRBV29-1; no clear D gene. V lost 5 bases and J lost 0, with 20 bases in between. The CDR3 is made up of 17 amino acids. Germline assignment: CDR1 SQVTM and CDR2 ANQGSEA. DNA of the CDR3: TGCAGCGTTATGGGAACGGGCATCCTTAGCTCTGGAAACACCATATATTTT. It encodes CSVMGTGILSSGNTIYF.

This clone was counted only a few times. The chain joins TRBV7-9 to TRBJ1-2, with D hard to call. The CDR3 extends over 14 amino acids. The ends were cut back, 1 base at V and 4 bases at J, with 10 bases in the middle. CDR1 and CDR2 (germline): SEHNR, FQNEAQ (reference sequence). CDR3 loop: CASSLGELGYGYTF. The CDR3 DNA reads TGTGCCAGCAGCTTAGGGGAGTTGGGCTATGGCTACACCTTC.

The CDR3 region is CASSFGAGNTIYF. The CDR3, as DNA: TGTGCCAGCAGCTTCGGGGCTGGAAACACCATATATTTT. This chain links TRBV5-6 with TRBJ1-3; D is unresolved. This CDR3 has 13 amino acids. Germline V gives CDR1 SGHDT, CDR2 YYEEEE. The V end was cut by 2 bases, the J end by 2 bases, with 5 bases between. Full variable domain (remainder filled in from reference TRBV5-6 and TRBJ1-3): DAGVTQSPTHLIKTRGQQVTLRCSPKSGHDTVSWYQQALGQGPQFIFQYYEEEERQRGNFPDRFSGHQFPNYSSELNVNALLLGDSALYLCASSFGAGNTIYFGEGSWLTVV.

V is TRBV4-2 and J is TRBJ2-5; TRBD2 aligns across 12 bases. J was trimmed by 4 bases and V by 5 bases; bases with no gene match: 8. This CDR3 has 16 residues. CDR1 LGHNA and CDR2 YNFKEQ come from the germline V gene. The CDR3 coding sequence is TGTGCCAGCAGCTCGACTAGCGGGGGCCGGGGAGAGACCCAGTACTTC. Amino acids: CASSSTSGGRGETQYF.